This TCR beta chain was sequenced in a study of post-analysis software for immune sequencing data. As concerns this clonotype: Its specificity is unknown.

Findings and limits, study-wide: Relative to controls, patients had about five TRBV segments at higher frequency, with TRBV5-6, TRBV5-1 and TRBV20-1 among these.

Each TCR beta cDNA library carried unique molecular identifiers. TCRdb itself ran the PCR reads through MiXCR, one entry per CDR3 protein. Of hundreds of thousands of distinct CDR3 sequences listed, 25% to 30% are singletons. Germline-derived CDR1 and CDR2 are SGDLS and YYNGEE. V shed 0 bases and J shed 2 bases, with 12 bases lying between them. The CDR3 totals 17 residues. Sequencing input: blood. This chain connects TRBV9 to TRBJ2-6, with a weak D call TRBD2 (5 bases). This sequence originates from a girl between 5 and 17 years old with multiple sclerosis. For the CDR3, the DNA is TGTGCCAGCAGCGTAGGACCGGGGAACCCTGGGGCCAACGTCCTGACTTTC. Translated: CASSVGPGNPGANVLTF.